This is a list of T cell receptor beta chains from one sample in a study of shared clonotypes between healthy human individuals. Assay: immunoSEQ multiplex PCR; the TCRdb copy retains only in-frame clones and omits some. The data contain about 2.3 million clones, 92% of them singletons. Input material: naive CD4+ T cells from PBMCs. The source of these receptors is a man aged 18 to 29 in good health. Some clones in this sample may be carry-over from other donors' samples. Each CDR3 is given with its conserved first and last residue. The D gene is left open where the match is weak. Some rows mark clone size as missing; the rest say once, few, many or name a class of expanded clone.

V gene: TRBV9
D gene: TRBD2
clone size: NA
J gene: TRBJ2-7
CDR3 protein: CASSFRQAGGPISYEQYF
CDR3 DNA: TGTGCCAGCAGCTTTCGACAGGCGGGAGGGCCCATCTCCTACGAGCAGTACTTC

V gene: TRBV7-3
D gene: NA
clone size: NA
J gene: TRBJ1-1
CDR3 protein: CASSLERNTEAFF
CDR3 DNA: TGTGCCAGCAGCTTAGAGCGGAACACTGAAGCTTTCTTT

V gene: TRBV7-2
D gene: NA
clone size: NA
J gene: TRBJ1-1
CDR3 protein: CASSFTGYTEAFF
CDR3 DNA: TGTGCCAGCAGCTTTACAGGGTACACTGAAGCTTTCTTT

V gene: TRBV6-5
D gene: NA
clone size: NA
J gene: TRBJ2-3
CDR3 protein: CAAQGSTDTQYF
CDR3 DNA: TGTGCCGCTCAGGGTAGCACAGATACGCAGTATTTT

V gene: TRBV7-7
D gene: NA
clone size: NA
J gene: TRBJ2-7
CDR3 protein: CASSPGPIGGYEQYF
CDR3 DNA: TGTGCCAGCAGCCCCGGACCAATCGGGGGCTACGAGCAGTACTTC

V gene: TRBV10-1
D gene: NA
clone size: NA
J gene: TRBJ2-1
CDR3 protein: CASSEGGRQFF
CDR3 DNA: TGCGCCAGCAGTGAGGGTGGACGACAGTTCTTC

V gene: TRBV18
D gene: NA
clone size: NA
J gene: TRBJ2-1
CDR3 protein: CASSRLTRDLTSVVF
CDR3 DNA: TGTGCCAGCTCAAGACTCACCCGGGACTTAACCTCGGTGGTCTTC

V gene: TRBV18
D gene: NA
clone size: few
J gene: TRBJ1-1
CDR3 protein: CASSPLPYTEAFF
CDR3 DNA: TGTGCCAGCTCACCCCTACCGTACACTGAAGCTTTCTTT

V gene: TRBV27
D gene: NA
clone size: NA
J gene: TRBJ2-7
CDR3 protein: CASSLSQGSYEQYF
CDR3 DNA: TGTGCCAGCAGTTTATCTCAGGGTTCCTACGAGCAGTACTTC

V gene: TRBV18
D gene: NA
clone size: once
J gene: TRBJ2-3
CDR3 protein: CASSPPMSQGYTDTQYF
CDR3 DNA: TGTGCCAGCTCACCACCTATGTCCCAGGGATATACAGATACGCAGTATTTT

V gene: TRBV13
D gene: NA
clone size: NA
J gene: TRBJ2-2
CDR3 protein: CASSRAGFANTGELFF
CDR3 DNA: TGTGCCAGCAGCCGAGCAGGGTTCGCGAACACCGGGGAGCTGTTTTTT

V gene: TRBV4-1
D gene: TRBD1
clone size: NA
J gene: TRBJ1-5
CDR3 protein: CASSPRTGRSPQHF
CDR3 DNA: TGCGCCAGCAGCCCCCGGACAGGGAGGTCGCCCCAGCATTTT

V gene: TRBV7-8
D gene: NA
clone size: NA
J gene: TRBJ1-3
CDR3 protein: CASSPSWWGRGGGNTIYF
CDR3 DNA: TGTGCCAGCAGCCCTTCGTGGTGGGGCAGGGGAGGTGGAAACACCATATATTTT

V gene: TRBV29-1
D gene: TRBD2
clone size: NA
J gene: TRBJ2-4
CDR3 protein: CSVEVDGRRNIQYF
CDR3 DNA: TGCAGCGTTGAAGTGGACGGGAGGAGGAACATTCAGTACTTC

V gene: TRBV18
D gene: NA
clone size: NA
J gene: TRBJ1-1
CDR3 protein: CASSLGWGYTEAFF
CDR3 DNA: TGTGCCAGCTCCCTCGGATGGGGTTACACTGAAGCTTTCTTT

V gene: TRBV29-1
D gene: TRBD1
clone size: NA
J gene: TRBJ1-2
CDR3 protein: CSVPGQGGNYGYTF
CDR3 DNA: TGCAGCGTCCCCGGACAGGGGGGGAACTATGGCTACACCTTC

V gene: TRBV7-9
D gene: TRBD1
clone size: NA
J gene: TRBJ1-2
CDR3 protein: CASSRDRVDGYTF
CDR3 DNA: TGTGCCAGCAGCCGAGACAGGGTGGATGGCTACACCTTC

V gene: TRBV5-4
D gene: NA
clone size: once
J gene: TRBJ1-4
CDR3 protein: CASSWGATNEKLFF
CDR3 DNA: TGTGCCAGCAGCTGGGGAGCAACTAATGAAAAACTGTTTTTT

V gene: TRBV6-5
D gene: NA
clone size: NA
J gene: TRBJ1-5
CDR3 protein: CASSYSRAQPQHF
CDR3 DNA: TGTGCCAGCAGTTACTCTCGGGCCCAGCCCCAGCATTTT

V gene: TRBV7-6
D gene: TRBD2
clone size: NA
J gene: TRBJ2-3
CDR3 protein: CASSARLAGVSDTQYF
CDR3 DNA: TGTGCCAGCAGCGCCCGACTAGCGGGAGTTTCAGATACGCAGTATTTT

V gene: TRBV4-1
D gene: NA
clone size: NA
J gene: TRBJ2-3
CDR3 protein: CASHSGNPSTDTQYF
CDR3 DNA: TGCGCCAGCCATAGCGGAAACCCTAGCACAGATACGCAGTATTTT

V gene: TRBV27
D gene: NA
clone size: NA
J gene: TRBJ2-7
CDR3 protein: CASSLAGRSYEQYF
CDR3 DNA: TGTGCCAGCAGTTTAGCGGGGCGCTCCTACGAGCAGTACTTC

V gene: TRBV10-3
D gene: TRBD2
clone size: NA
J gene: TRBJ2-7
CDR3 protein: CATLGGGEQYF
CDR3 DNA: TGTGCCACCCTCGGCGGGGGGGAGCAGTACTTC

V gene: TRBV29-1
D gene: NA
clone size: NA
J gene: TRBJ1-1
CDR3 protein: CSVAPRSGTEAFF
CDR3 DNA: TGCAGCGTTGCCCCCCGGTCAGGGACTGAAGCTTTCTTT

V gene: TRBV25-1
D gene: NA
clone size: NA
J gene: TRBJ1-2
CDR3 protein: CASSITMNYGYTF
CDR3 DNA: TGTGCCAGCTCGATAACTATGAACTATGGCTACACCTTC

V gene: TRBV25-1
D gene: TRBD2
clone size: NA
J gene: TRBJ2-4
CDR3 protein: CASSWGGVAKNIQYF
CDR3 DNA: TGTGCCAGCAGCTGGGGAGGGGTAGCCAAAAACATTCAGTACTTC

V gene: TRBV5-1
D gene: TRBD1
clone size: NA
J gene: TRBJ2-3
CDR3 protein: CASSLPTGAGTDTQYF
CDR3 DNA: TGCGCCAGCAGCCTCCCGACAGGGGCCGGCACAGATACGCAGTATTTT

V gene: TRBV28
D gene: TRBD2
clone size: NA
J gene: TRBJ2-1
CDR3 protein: CASSPGLADDNEQFF
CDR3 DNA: TGTGCCAGCAGTCCCGGACTAGCGGACGACAATGAGCAGTTCTTC

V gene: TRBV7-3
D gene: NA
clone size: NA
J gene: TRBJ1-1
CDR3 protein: CASSLTGLTEAFF
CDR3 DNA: TGTGCCAGCAGCTTAACGGGGCTTACTGAAGCTTTCTTT

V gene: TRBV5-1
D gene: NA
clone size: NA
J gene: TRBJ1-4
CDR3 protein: CASSIGGFQGEKLFF
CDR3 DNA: TGCGCCAGCAGCATCGGAGGATTTCAAGGTGAAAAACTGTTTTTT

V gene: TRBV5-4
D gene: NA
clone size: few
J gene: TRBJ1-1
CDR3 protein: CASSERQTLNTEAFF
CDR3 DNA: TGTGCCAGCAGCGAAAGACAGACTCTTAACACTGAAGCTTTCTTT

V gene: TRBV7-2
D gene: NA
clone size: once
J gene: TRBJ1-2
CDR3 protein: CASSLVADIGYTF
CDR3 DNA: TGTGCCAGCAGCTTAGTGGCGGATATTGGCTACACCTTC